The entry that follows covers one T cell receptor beta chain sequence. Antigen unknown. Germline V gene lookup returns CDR1 MNHEY and CDR2 SVGAGI. V was clipped by 6 bases and J by 10 bases, with 13 bases between them. The CDR3 covers 13 residues. This entry belongs to a study of T cells after yellow fever vaccination. Study-level information: Those fractions that held only low numbers of cells were prepared using the SMART-Seq v4 Ultra Low Input RNA kit. Study-wide results and limits: Boosting was followed by the reappearance of most primary-vaccination clones (roughly 95% CD4, more than 70% CD8).

Universal primer sites and UMIs were introduced during 5'RACE template-switching synthesis of TCR cDNA. One entry per CDR3 protein results from TCRdb running MiXCR on the 5' RACE reads. The sample has approximately 240,000 distinct CDR3 sequences; 3.6% are singletons. The V call is TRBV6-5, the J call TRBJ1-6; D not resolved. The material sequenced was PBMCs, taken 15 days after the yellow fever booster vaccination. The receptor's source is a man between 18 and 29 years old who received the YFV17D yellow fever vaccine. CDR3 sequence: CASSLGYRSPLHF. The CDR3 region has the DNA TGTGCCAGCAGCCTCGGTTATCGGTCACCCCTCCACTTT.